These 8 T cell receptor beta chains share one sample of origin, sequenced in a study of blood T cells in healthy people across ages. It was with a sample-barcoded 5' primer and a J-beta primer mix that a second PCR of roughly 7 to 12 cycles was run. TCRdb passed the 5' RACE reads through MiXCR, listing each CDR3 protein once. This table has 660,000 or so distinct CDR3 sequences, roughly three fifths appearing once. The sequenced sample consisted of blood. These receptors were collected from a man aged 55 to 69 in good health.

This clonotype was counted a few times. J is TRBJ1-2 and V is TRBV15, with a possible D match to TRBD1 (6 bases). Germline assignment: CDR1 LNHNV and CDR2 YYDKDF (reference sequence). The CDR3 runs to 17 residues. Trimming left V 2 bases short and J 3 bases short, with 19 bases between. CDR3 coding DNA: TGTGCCACCAGCAGATCCCCGCAAGGGCACAGGGACTATGGCTACACCTTC. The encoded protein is CATSRSPQGHRDYGYTF.

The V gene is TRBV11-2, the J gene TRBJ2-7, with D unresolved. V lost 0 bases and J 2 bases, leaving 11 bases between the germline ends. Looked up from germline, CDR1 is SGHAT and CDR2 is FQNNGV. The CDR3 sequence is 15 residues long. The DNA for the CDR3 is TGTGCCAGCAGCTTAGATGGGCTTGGAGCCTACGAGCAGTACTTC. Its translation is CASSLDGLGAYEQYF.

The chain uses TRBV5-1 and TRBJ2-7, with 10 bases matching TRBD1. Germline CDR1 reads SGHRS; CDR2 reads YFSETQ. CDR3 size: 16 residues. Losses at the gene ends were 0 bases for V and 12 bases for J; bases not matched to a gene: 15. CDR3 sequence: CASSLAVGTGVDARYF. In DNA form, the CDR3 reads TGCGCCAGCAGCTTGGCCGTGGGGACAGGGGTGGATGCGCGGTACTTC.

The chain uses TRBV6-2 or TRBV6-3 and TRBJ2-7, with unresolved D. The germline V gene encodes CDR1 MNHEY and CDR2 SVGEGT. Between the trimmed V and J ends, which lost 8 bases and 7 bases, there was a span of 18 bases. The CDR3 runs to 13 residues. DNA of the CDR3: TGTGCCAGCCGCGACCCCTCGCCTCTTGAGCAGTACTTC. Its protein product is CASRDPSPLEQYF.

The DNA for the CDR3 is TGTGCCAGCAGCCAGACAGGGACCGACTATGGAGAGCAGTTCTTC. Its protein is CASSQTGTDYGEQFF. The chain carries TRBV5-5 and TRBJ2-1; 7 nucleotides align to TRBD1. The germline gives CDR1 SGHKS, CDR2 YYEKEE (reference sequence). Trimming at V came to 4 bases and at J to 10 bases, leaving 14 bases not matched to a gene. The CDR3 loop spans 15 amino acids. Full variable domain (remainder filled in from reference TRBV5-5 and TRBJ2-1): DAGVTQSPTHLIKTRGQQVTLRCSPISGHKSVSWYQQVLGQGPQFIFQYYEKEERGRGNFPDRFSARQFPNYSSELNVNALLLGDSALYLCASSQTGTDYGEQFFGPGTRLTVL.

The CDR3 here is CASSGRASRTDTQYF. The CDR3, as DNA: TGTGCCAGCAGCGGGCGGGCCTCGCGCACAGATACGCAGTATTTT. The chain joins TRBV7-2 to TRBJ2-3; a possible D gene is TRBD2 (5 bases). This CDR3 has 15 amino acids. Trimming took 5 bases from V and 1 from J, leaving 13 bases between them. The germline gives CDR1 SGHTA, CDR2 FQGNSA.

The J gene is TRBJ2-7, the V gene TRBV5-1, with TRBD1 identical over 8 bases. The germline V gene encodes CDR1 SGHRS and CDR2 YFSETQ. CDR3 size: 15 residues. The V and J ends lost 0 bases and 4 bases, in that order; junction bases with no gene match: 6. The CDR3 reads CASSLEPDRAYEQYF. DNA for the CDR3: TGCGCCAGCAGCTTGGAGCCGGACAGGGCTTACGAGCAGTACTTC.

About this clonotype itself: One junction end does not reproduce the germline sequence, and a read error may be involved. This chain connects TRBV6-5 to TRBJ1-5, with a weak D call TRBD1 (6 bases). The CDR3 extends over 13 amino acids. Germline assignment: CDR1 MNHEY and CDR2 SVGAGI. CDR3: CASSYSGGQLQHF. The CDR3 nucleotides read TGTGCCAGCAGTTACTCAGGGGGGCAGCTCCAGCATTTT.